Listed below are T cell receptor beta chains from one sample, sequenced in a study of CD8 T cells in ankylosing spondylitis. TCRdb recomputed calls from the 5' RACE reads with MiXCR, one row per CDR3 protein. The data contain 670,000 or so distinct CDR3 sequences, roughly 19% of them seen just once; the ten biggest clones take up about 19%. The sample comprised blood, either unsorted or a sorted T cell fraction (not recorded which). The source of these receptors is a male donor with ankylosing spondylitis. Each CDR3 is given with its conserved first and last residue. D genes are given only for firm matches. Where a row states a size, it is once, few, many or the class of an expanded clone; other rows omit it.

D: NA
size: many
J: TRBJ1-2
V: TRBV5-1
DNA: TGTGCCAGCAGCCAGGACGGAAACTATGGCTACACCTTC
CDR3: CASSQDGNYGYTF

D: NA
size: NA
J: TRBJ2-1
V: TRBV2
DNA: TGTGCCAGCAGTGAAGACGTTTACAATGAGCAGTTCTTC
CDR3: CASSEDVYNEQFF

D: NA
size: NA
J: TRBJ1-2
V: TRBV28
DNA: TGTGCCAGCAGTTTACGGACGGCGAGGAATCCTTTGGGCTACACCTTC
CDR3: CASSLRTARNPLGYTF

D: NA
size: NA
J: TRBJ2-5
V: TRBV28
DNA: TGTGCCAGCAACCAGCGGACTTACCAAGAGACCCAGTACTTC
CDR3: CASNQRTYQETQYF

D: NA
size: few
J: TRBJ1-6
V: TRBV12-3/TRBV12-4
DNA: TGTGCCAGCAGTTTATTTAGCCAGGCGCCCCTCCACTTT
CDR3: CASSLFSQAPLHF

D: NA
size: NA
J: TRBJ1-1
V: TRBV7-9
DNA: TGTGCCAGCAGCCCTTTCAGGATTGAAGCTTTCTTT
CDR3: CASSPFRIEAFF

D: NA
size: NA
J: TRBJ2-5
V: TRBV27
DNA: TGTGCCAGCAGTTTATCGTCGGGCAGGAGAGAGACCCAGTACTTC
CDR3: CASSLSSGRRETQYF

D: NA
size: few
J: TRBJ2-1
V: TRBV7-2
DNA: TGTGCCAGCAGCTTAGCGACGGCTAGCGATCCCCACTACAATGAGCAGTTCTTC
CDR3: CASSLATASDPHYNEQFF

D: NA
size: NA
J: TRBJ1-1
V: TRBV6-2/TRBV6-3
DNA: TGTGCCAGCAGTTACGGGGACGCGCGGTATATGAACGCTGAAGCTTTCTTT
CDR3: CASSYGDARYMNAEAFF

D: TRBD1
size: NA
J: TRBJ2-3
V: TRBV29-1
DNA: TGCAGCGTTGAAGAAAGGGGGCCACGGACAGATACGCAGTATTTT
CDR3: CSVEERGPRTDTQYF

D: TRBD1
size: few
J: TRBJ1-1
V: TRBV28
DNA: TGTGCCAGTTACAGGGGGCAGGGAACTGAAGCTTTCTTT
CDR3: CASYRGQGTEAFF

D: NA
size: few
J: TRBJ1-1
V: TRBV3-1
DNA: TGTGCCAGCAGCCAAGCGGAAGGAACAGAAGCTTTCTTT
CDR3: CASSQAEGTEAFF

D: NA
size: few
J: TRBJ2-4
V: TRBV5-1
DNA: TGCGCCAGCAGCTTCGGGGGACAGCTAAGGAACATTCAGTACTTC
CDR3: CASSFGGQLRNIQYF

D: NA
size: few
J: TRBJ2-5
V: TRBV7-2
DNA: TGTGCCAGCAGCTTAGTCGTCGGCCAGGGGAAAGAGACCCAGTACTTC
CDR3: CASSLVVGQGKETQYF

D: TRBD2
size: NA
J: TRBJ2-3
V: TRBV7-8
DNA: TGTGCCAGCAGCACCCTTAGCGGGGGGGCCATAGATACGCAGTATTTT
CDR3: CASSTLSGGAIDTQYF

D: TRBD1
size: few
J: TRBJ1-1
V: TRBV6-1
DNA: TGTGCCAGCAGAGACAGGGAGGCCACTGAAGCTTTCTTT
CDR3: CASRDREATEAFF

D: TRBD2
size: NA
J: TRBJ2-4
V: TRBV29-1
DNA: TGCAGCGTTGGGCTAGCGGGATTAGTTGACATTCAGTACTTC
CDR3: CSVGLAGLVDIQYF

D: NA
size: few
J: TRBJ1-6
V: TRBV5-1
DNA: TGCGCCAGCAGCCTGACAGTTAGTGACTATAATTCACCCCTCCACTTT
CDR3: CASSLTVSDYNSPLHF

D: NA
size: few
J: TRBJ2-7
V: TRBV9
DNA: TGTGCCAGCAGCGTAGACGTTGGGTCCTACGAGCAGTACTTC
CDR3: CASSVDVGSYEQYF

D: NA
size: NA
J: TRBJ1-5
V: TRBV12-3/TRBV12-4
DNA: TGTGCCAGCAGTTCAGAAGCGAAGCCCCAGCATTTT
CDR3: CASSSEAKPQHF

D: NA
size: NA
J: TRBJ2-1
V: TRBV24-1
DNA: TGTGCCACCAGTGATCCACCCGGCCCCGGCAGGGCTTACAATGAGCAGTTCTTC
CDR3: CATSDPPGPGRAYNEQFF

D: TRBD2
size: few
J: TRBJ2-1
V: TRBV5-6
DNA: TGTGCCAGCAGGTGGAGCGGGGGACAACACAATGAGCAGTTCTTC
CDR3: CASRWSGGQHNEQFF

D: TRBD2
size: NA
J: TRBJ2-3
V: TRBV5-1
DNA: TGCGCCAGCAGCTTGCGGCCTAGCGGGGACAGCACAGATACGCAGTATTTT
CDR3: CASSLRPSGDSTDTQYF

D: NA
size: few
J: TRBJ2-5
V: TRBV20-1
DNA: TGCAGTGCTATGAGGACCGGGGGACAAGAGACCCAGTACTTC
CDR3: CSAMRTGGQETQYF

D: TRBD1
size: few
J: TRBJ2-7
V: TRBV5-1
DNA: TGCGCCAGCAGCTCGCCGGGACAGTTTTACGAGCAGTACTTC
CDR3: CASSSPGQFYEQYF

D: NA
size: NA
J: TRBJ1-1
V: TRBV6-1
DNA: TGTGCCAGCAGTACCTTCACTGGGGACACTGAAGCTTTCTTT
CDR3: CASSTFTGDTEAFF

D: NA
size: few
J: TRBJ1-1
V: TRBV2
DNA: TGTGCCAGCAGTGCCCGGGGGGGGCGACTGATGAACACTGAAGCTTTCTTT
CDR3: CASSARGGRLMNTEAFF

D: NA
size: NA
J: TRBJ1-1
V: TRBV29-1
DNA: TGCAGCGTCTCGGATGTGATTGAAGCTTTCTTT
CDR3: CSVSDVIEAFF

D: NA
size: NA
J: TRBJ1-5
V: TRBV6-5
DNA: TGTGCCAGCATCCAGCCCCTCCGGCAGGGACCCGTCGATAGCAATCAGCCCCAGCATTTT
CDR3: CASIQPLRQGPVDSNQPQHF

D: NA
size: few
J: TRBJ1-3
V: TRBV18
DNA: TGTGCCAGCTCACCGAAGGAGGGGATGTCTGGAAACACCATATATTTT
CDR3: CASSPKEGMSGNTIYF

D: NA
size: NA
J: TRBJ2-1
V: TRBV28
DNA: TGTGCCAGCGACGGGAGCCCTTACAATAAGCAGTTCTTC
CDR3: CASDGSPYNKQFF

D: NA
size: NA
J: TRBJ2-3
V: TRBV7-6
DNA: TGTGCCAGCAGCAAGTGGGAGTTAAATACGCAGTATTTT
CDR3: CASSKWELNTQYF

D: NA
size: NA
J: TRBJ2-7
V: TRBV12-3/TRBV12-4
DNA: TGTGCCAGCAGTGAACAGAACTACGAGCAGTACTTC
CDR3: CASSEQNYEQYF

D: NA
size: NA
J: TRBJ2-3
V: TRBV6-4
DNA: TGTGCCAGCAGAAGGGGCCCGGCGGATACGCAGTATTTT
CDR3: CASRRGPADTQYF

D: NA
size: few
J: TRBJ2-7
V: TRBV5-1
DNA: TGCGCCAGCAGCCCCAGGACTCACCCGCGCTACGAGCAGTACTTC
CDR3: CASSPRTHPRYEQYF

D: NA
size: few
J: TRBJ2-1
V: TRBV4-1
DNA: TGCGCCAGCAGCCAAGAGTGGGACTACAATGAGCAGTTCTTC
CDR3: CASSQEWDYNEQFF

D: NA
size: few
J: TRBJ2-2
V: TRBV12-3/TRBV12-4
DNA: TGTGCCAGCAGTTTACCCGTCCCGAACACCGGGGAGCTGTTTTTT
CDR3: CASSLPVPNTGELFF

D: TRBD1
size: NA
J: TRBJ1-2
V: TRBV7-2
DNA: TGTGCCAGCAGCTTTCAGGGGGCGCCTGGCTACACCTTC
CDR3: CASSFQGAPGYTF

D: NA
size: few
J: TRBJ2-3
V: TRBV5-5
DNA: TGTGCCAGCAGCTTGGAAGACACAGATACGCAGTATTTT
CDR3: CASSLEDTDTQYF

D: NA
size: few
J: TRBJ2-7
V: TRBV6-2/TRBV6-3
DNA: TGTGCCAGCAGTTATGGTCCGCCACACGCCTACGAGCAGTACTTC
CDR3: CASSYGPPHAYEQYF

D: NA
size: few
J: TRBJ1-1
V: TRBV21-1
DNA: TGTGCCAGCAGCAAAGAGCGAGGCCGGAACACTGAAGCTTTCTTT
CDR3: CASSKERGRNTEAFF

D: TRBD2
size: few
J: TRBJ2-7
V: TRBV10-3
DNA: TGTGCCATCAGTGAGTCGGGACTACCCCACCCAGAGCAGTACTTC
CDR3: CAISESGLPHPEQYF